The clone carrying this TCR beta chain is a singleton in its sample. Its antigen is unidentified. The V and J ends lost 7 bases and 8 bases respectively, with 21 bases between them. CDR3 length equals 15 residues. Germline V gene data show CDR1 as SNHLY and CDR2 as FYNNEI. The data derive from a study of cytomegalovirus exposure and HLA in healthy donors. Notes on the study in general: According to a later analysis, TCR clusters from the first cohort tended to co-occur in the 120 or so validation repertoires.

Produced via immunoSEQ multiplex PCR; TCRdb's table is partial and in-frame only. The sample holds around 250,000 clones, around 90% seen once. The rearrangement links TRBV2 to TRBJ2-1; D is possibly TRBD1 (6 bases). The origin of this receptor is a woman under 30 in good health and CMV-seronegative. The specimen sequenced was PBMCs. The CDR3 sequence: CASTTSNRVIDEQFF. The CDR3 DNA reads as TGTGCCAGCACCACGTCGAACAGGGTGATTGATGAGCAGTTCTTC.